What follows is one T cell receptor beta chain and its context. Its antigen is not known. TCRdb re-analyzed the 5' RACE reads; it lists each CDR3 protein once, without DNA. Its clone listing holds 400,000 to 550,000 distinct CDR3 sequences. The data derive from a study of T cells expressing NK-cell markers. Study conclusions and caveats: In 5 or 6 donors, dominant CD3+CD56+NKG2C+ clonotypes ranked among the top 10 CD8+ clonotypes.

This receptor was obtained from a woman between 18 and 75 years old in good health. Sequencing was done on a sample of blood T cells: a sorted CD56 or NKG2C T cell subset, CD4+ or CD8+ T cells, or bulk PBMC T cells (not recorded which).

The CDR3 loop is CSARHRVKRNTIYF. This chain links TRBV20-1 with TRBJ1-3; the TRBD1 assignment by TCRdb is unverifiable without DNA. This CDR3 is 14 amino acids long. The V gene's germline CDR1 is DFQATT and CDR2 SNEGSKA (reference sequence).